The 18 T cell receptor beta chains given below trace back to one sample, sequenced in a study of molecular identifiers for immune sequencing clone quantification. TCRdb redid the calling of the PCR reads with MiXCR, one entry per CDR3 protein. The table records approximately 54,000 distinct CDR3 sequences, under 30% of them present only once. Material for sequencing was naive CD8+ T cells from blood, with Jurkat cell RNA spiked in. Subset defined: FACS-sorted CD8+CD4-CCR7+CD45RA+ naive T cells. These receptors were obtained from a human donor in good health. Some libraries in this study had Jurkat cell RNA spiked in.

The table lists this clonotype with many counts. The chain couples TRBV5-6 to TRBJ1-1, with D unresolved. V was shortened by 3 bases and J by 0 bases, with 15 bases between the two germline ends. The CDR3 length is 16 residues. Germline V gene data show CDR1 as SGHDT and CDR2 as YYEEEE. The CDR3 sequence: CASSSEPVLMNTEAFF. CDR3 nucleotide sequence: TGTGCCAGCAGCTCGGAGCCCGTACTAATGAACACTGAAGCTTTCTTT.

At least ten counts were recorded for this clonotype. The rearrangement uses TRBV13 and TRBJ2-3; D remains ambiguous. The CDR3 totals 16 residues. The germline gives CDR1 PRHDT, CDR2 FYEKMQ (reference sequence). V was trimmed by 5 bases and J by 3 bases, leaving 18 bases between them. CDR3 loop: CASSTEQDGRTDTQYF. The CDR3 DNA reads TGTGCCAGCAGCACGGAGCAAGATGGACGGACAGATACGCAGTATTTT.

Details on this clonotype: With a much larger clone just one base away, this may be a read error. The chain combines TRBV10-3 with TRBJ1-1, with unresolved D. The V end lost 4 bases, the J end lost 6 bases, and 9 bases lay between the germline ends. From germline, CDR1 is ENHRY and CDR2 SYGVKD. The CDR3 is 12 amino acids. CDR3 loop: CAISVVGPEAFF. As DNA, the CDR3 is TGTGCCATCAGTGTGGTAGGGCCTGAAGCTTTCTTT.

This clonotype was seen many times. The chain recombines TRBV7-9 with TRBJ2-2, with D tentatively TRBD2 (7 bases). This CDR3 region has 15 residues. The germline V gene has CDR1 SEHNR and CDR2 FQNEAQ (reference sequence). The V end was cut by 6 bases, the J end by 6 bases, with 17 bases between. CDR3 sequence (DNA): TGTGCCAGCAGTTCCGCGGGGGCGCTGTCCGGGGAGCTGTTTTTT. This translates into CASSSAGALSGELFF.

A note on this clonotype: This may arise from a read error, as a much more abundant clone is one base away. J is TRBJ2-7 and V is TRBV1. TRBV1 is noted as a pseudogene. The CDR3 covers 15 residues. The CDR3 region has the DNA TGCACCAGCAGCCCACGGAGTTACAGCTCCTACGAGCAGTGCTTC. This codes for CTSSPRSYSSYEQCF.

This clonotype was seen a handful of times. A much bigger clone sits one base away, suggesting this may be a read error. The chain uses TRBV20-1 and TRBJ2-7; 10 bases agree with TRBD2. This CDR3 spans 13 amino acids. J was trimmed by 2 bases and V by 5 bases; bases with no gene match: 3. Germline V CDR1 and CDR2: DFQATT, SNEGSKA (reference sequence). This CDR3 is CSAAGTSAYEQYF. The CDR3 DNA follows: TGCAGTGCTGCCGGGACTAGCGCCTACGAGCAGTACTTC.

This clonotype came up many times. The chain joins TRBV6-5 to TRBJ2-7; D is ambiguous. From germline, CDR1 is MNHEY and CDR2 SVGAGI. Trimming removed 2 bases from V and 7 bases from J, with 12 bases in between. This CDR3 has 13 amino acids. CDR3 coding DNA: TGTGCCAGCAGTTACCAAGACATATCTGAGCAGTACTTC. This encodes CASSYQDISEQYF.

This clonotype was detected ten times or more. This rearrangement joins TRBV7-8 to TRBJ1-4, with D maybe TRBD1 (6 bases). The germline V gene encodes CDR1 SGHVS and CDR2 FQNEAQ. The V end lost 0 bases, the J end lost 3 bases, and 17 bases lay between the germline ends. The CDR3 has 18 amino acids. The CDR3 nucleotides are TGTGCCAGCAGCTTAGCATTCGGCAGGGGCGCCTCTAATGAAAAACTGTTTTTT. Amino acids: CASSLAFGRGASNEKLFF.

For this clonotype: This may be a read error, as it is one base from a much larger clone. The chain employs TRBV7-9 and TRBJ2-5; D not resolved. CDR1 and CDR2 from the germline V gene are SEHNR and FQNEAQ (reference sequence). The CDR3 covers 15 residues. The CDR3 bases are TGTGCCAGCAGCTTATCTATTACAGCGAAAGAGACCCTGTACTTC. This codes for CASSLSITAKETLYF.

On this clonotype itself: A clone one base away is much larger, so this may be a read error. The chain combines TRBV9 with TRBJ1-1; D gene ambiguous. CDR1 SGDLS and CDR2 YYNGEE come from the germline V gene. The CDR3 is 14 residues long. CDR3: CASSAEAGWTGAFF. Written as DNA, the CDR3 is TGTGCCAGCAGCGCGGAGGCCGGGTGGACTGGAGCTTTCTTT. Combining the CDR3 with reference TRBV9 and TRBJ1-1 gives the whole variable domain DSGVTQTPKHLITATGQRVTLRCSPRSGDLSVYWYQQSLDQGLQFLIQYYNGEERAKGNILERFSAQQFPDLHSELNLSSLELGDSALYFCASSAEAGWTGAFFGQGTRLTVV.

Worth noting for this clonotype: A much larger clone lies one base from this, so it may be a read error. The chain employs TRBV7-9 and TRBJ2-7; 9 bases fit TRBD2. Per germline, CDR1 SEHNR and CDR2 FQNEAQ (reference sequence). This CDR3 has 12 amino acids. Trimming at V came to 5 bases and at J to 13 bases, leaving 9 bases not matched to a gene. The CDR3 region has the DNA TGTGCCAGCAGCGACAGACTAGCGGAACCCTACTTC. It encodes CASSDRLAEPYF.

This clonotype was counted a few times. A much larger clone lies a single base off, so this may be a read error. The gene calls are TRBV7-9 and TRBJ2-4; tentative D call: TRBD1 (5 bases). CDR1 and CDR2 from the germline V gene are SEHNR and FQNEAQ (reference sequence). The CDR3 has 16 amino acids. The CDR3 is CASSNRKGSTKTIQYF. The CDR3 DNA reads TGTGCCAGCAGCAATAGGAAGGGGTCGACCAAAACCATTCAGTACTTC.

This clonotype has a count of ten or more. This chain joins TRBV12-3 or TRBV12-4 and TRBJ2-7; the match to TRBD1 covers 10 bases. This CDR3 is 18 amino acids long. V lost 5 bases to trimming and J lost 1 base; unmatched junction nucleotides: 14. The CDR3 sequence: CASSLRSVRGQGSYEQYF. The CDR3 DNA reads TGTGCCAGCAGTCTCCGTAGCGTTCGGGGACAGGGGTCCTACGAGCAGTACTTC.

This clonotype was detected many times. The chain carries TRBV24-1 and TRBJ2-1, with D maybe TRBD1 (5 bases). The CDR3 length is 16 residues. V lost 1 base to trimming and J lost 7 bases, with 16 bases between them. Germline V CDR1 and CDR2: KGHDR, SFDVKD. This CDR3 is CATSDFSSKSGNEQFF. CDR3 bases: TGTGCCACCAGTGATTTCAGCAGCAAGTCAGGGAATGAGCAGTTCTTC.

Many counts were recorded for this clonotype. The chain has TRBV28 and TRBJ2-7, with TRBD1 as a possible D gene (5 bases). Germline V lookup: CDR1 MDHEN, CDR2 SYDVKM. The CDR3 has 14 residues. The germline V and J ends were trimmed by 3 bases and 5 bases, with 14 bases remaining between them. CDR3 bases: TGTGCCAGCAGTTTTGGGGCAAAGTCCAACGAGCAGTACTTC. Translated: CASSFGAKSNEQYF. Full variable domain (outside the CDR3, taken from reference TRBV28 and TRBJ2-7): DVKVTQSSRYLVKRTGEKVFLECVQDMDHENMFWYRQDPGLGLRLIYFSYDVKMKEKGDIPEGYSVSREKKERFSLILESASTNQTSMYLCASSFGAKSNEQYFGPGTRLTVT.

On this clonotype: At one end the junction does not follow the germline gene, possibly because of a read error. The V call is TRBV4-1, the J call TRBJ2-3, with TRBD2 identical over 13 bases. Per germline, CDR1 MGHRA and CDR2 YSYEKL. CDR3 length: 17 amino acids. CDR3 protein: CASSHRLAGGQTDTQCF. The CDR3 nucleotides read TGCGCCAGCAGCCACAGACTAGCGGGGGGTCAGACAGATACGCAGTGTTTT.

This clonotype was detected many times. The genes are TRBV29-1 and TRBJ2-3, with TRBD2 matching 14 bases. Germline CDR1 SQVTM, CDR2 ANQGSEA. The CDR3 extends over 16 amino acids. The V and J ends lost 6 bases and 2 bases, in that order; junction bases with no gene match: 7. The CDR3 DNA reads as TGCAGCGTCGCGGGACTAGCGGGAGTCACCACAGATACGCAGTATTTT. This translates into CSVAGLAGVTTDTQYF.

The table lists this clonotype with a few counts. The rearrangement joins TRBV6-2 or TRBV6-3 to TRBJ2-3, with D possibly matching TRBD2 (5 bases). The CDR3 sequence is 15 residues long. The V end lost 0 bases, the J end lost 14 bases, and 21 bases lay between the germline ends. Germline loops: CDR1 MNHEY, CDR2 SVGEGT. The CDR3 DNA is TGTGCCAGCAGTTACTCGAGGGTGTCGCCCCCGGCCCCGTATTTT. Amino acids: CASSYSRVSPPAPYF.